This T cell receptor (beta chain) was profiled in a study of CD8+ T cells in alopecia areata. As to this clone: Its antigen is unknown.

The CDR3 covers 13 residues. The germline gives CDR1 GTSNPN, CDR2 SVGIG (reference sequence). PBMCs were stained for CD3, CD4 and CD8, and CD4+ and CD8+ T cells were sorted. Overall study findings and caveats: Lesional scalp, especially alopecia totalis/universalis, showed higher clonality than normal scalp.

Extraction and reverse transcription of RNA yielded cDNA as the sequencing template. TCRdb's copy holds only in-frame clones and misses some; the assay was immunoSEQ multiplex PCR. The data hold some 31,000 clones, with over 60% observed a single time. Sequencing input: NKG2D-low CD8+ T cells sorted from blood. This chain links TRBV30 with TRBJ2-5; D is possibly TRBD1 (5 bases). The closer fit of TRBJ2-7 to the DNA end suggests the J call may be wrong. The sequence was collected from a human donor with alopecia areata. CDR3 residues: CAWSAAGPHEQYF. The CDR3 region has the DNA TGTGCCTGGAGTGCGGCAGGGCCCCACGAGCAGTACTTC.